The rows below give T cell receptor beta chains drawn from one sample of a study of blood T cell repertoires in COVID-19. TCRdb keeps only in-frame clones here, not all; method: immunoSEQ multiplex PCR. This table has tens of thousands of clones, around 90% appearing once. Sample: peripheral blood. The source is a man aged 80 or over with acute or convalescent COVID-19. CDR3s include the opening cysteine and the closing phenylalanine or tryptophan. D genes are given only for firm matches. Clone size, where shown, is once, few, many, or a class for clones that have expanded.

TRBV19,TRBJ1-1,-,TRBD1,CASSMGQGDTEAFF,TGTGCCAGTAGTATGGGACAGGGGGACACTGAAGCTTTCTTT
TRBV11-2,TRBJ2-3,-,-,CASTRTGTSTDTQYF,TGTGCCAGCACTCGGACCGGGACAAGCACAGATACGCAGTATTTT
TRBV19,TRBJ2-4,-,-,CASSSGARNIQYF,TGTGCCAGTAGTAGCGGGGCACGTAACATTCAGTACTTC
TRBV19,TRBJ1-1,-,TRBD1,CASSPRTGGTEAFF,TGTGCCAGTAGCCCTCGGACAGGGGGCACTGAAGCTTTCTTT
TRBV10-3,TRBJ2-3,-,TRBD2,CAIRSSGGRTDTQYF,TGTGCCATCAGGAGTAGCGGGGGGCGCACAGATACGCAGTATTTT
TRBV19,TRBJ1-4,-,-,CASRPPGQGFEKLFF,TGTGCCAGTAGACCCCCGGGGCAGGGGTTTGAAAAACTGTTTTTT
TRBV2,TRBJ1-2,-,-,CASSEVQGGNYGYTF,TGTGCCAGCAGTGAAGTTCAGGGAGGCAACTATGGCTACACCTTC
TRBV5-1,TRBJ1-4,-,-,CASSLGGGREQLFF,TGCGCCAGCAGCTTGGGTGGGGGCAGGGAACAACTGTTTTTT
TRBV6-5,TRBJ1-5,-,TRBD1,CASSYRQGGQPQHF,TGTGCCAGCAGTTACCGACAGGGTGGCCAGCCCCAGCATTTT
TRBV27,TRBJ1-1,-,-,CASRRGGNTEAFF,TGTGCCAGCAGAAGGGGGGGAAACACTGAAGCTTTCTTT
TRBV7-6,TRBJ1-1,-,TRBD1,CASSLTGGGNTEAFF,TGTGCCAGCAGCCTGACAGGGGGGGGGAACACTGAAGCTTTCTTT
TRBV3-1/TRBV3-2,TRBJ1-3,-,-,CASSQAGPGGGNTIYF,TGTGCCAGCAGCCAAGCGGGTCCCGGAGGCGGGAACACCATATATTTT
TRBV6-5,TRBJ2-2,-,TRBD1,CASSYRQGDTGELFF,TGTGCCAGCAGTTACCGACAGGGCGACACCGGGGAGCTGTTTTTT
TRBV6-5,TRBJ1-1,-,-,CASSYGGLNEAFF,TGTGCCAGCAGTTACGGGGGACTTAATGAAGCTTTCTTT
TRBV19,TRBJ1-2,-,TRBD1,CASSDRGGVDGYTF,TGTGCCAGTAGTGACAGGGGGGGTGTAGATGGCTACACCTTC
TRBV5-8,TRBJ2-2,-,TRBD1,CASSLVQGAIGELFF,TGTGCCAGCAGCTTGGTCCAGGGGGCGATCGGGGAGCTGTTTTTT
TRBV6-5,TRBJ1-5,-,TRBD1,CASSSLGTGGDQPQHF,TGTGCCAGCAGTTCACTAGGGACAGGGGGGGATCAGCCCCAGCATTTT
TRBV21-1,TRBJ1-6,-,-,CASSALPSVSPLHF,TGTGCCAGCAGCGCCCTCCCTTCGGTTTCACCCCTCCACTTT
TRBV7-6,TRBJ1-1,-,-,CASSLVDSMNTEAFF,TGTGCCAGCAGCTTAGTGGACAGCATGAACACTGAAGCTTTCTTT
TRBV7-8,TRBJ2-7,-,TRBD1,CASSFATTGFSDYEQYF,TGTGCCAGCAGCTTTGCCACGACAGGGTTCTCAGACTACGAGCAGTACTTC
TRBV11-3,TRBJ1-1,once,TRBD1,CASSADRGTEAFF,TGTGCCAGCAGCGCAGACAGGGGCACTGAAGCTTTCTTT
TRBV2,TRBJ2-7,-,-,CASSGAGTSYEQYF,TGTGCCAGCAGTGGGGCGGGGACCTCCTACGAGCAGTACTTC
TRBV5-4,TRBJ2-5,-,TRBD2,CASSGRGGQETQYF,TGTGCCAGCAGCGGGCGGGGGGGCCAAGAGACCCAGTACTTC
TRBV6-5,TRBJ1-2,-,-,CASSYAGASGYTF,TGTGCCAGCAGTTACGCAGGGGCAAGTGGCTACACCTTC
TRBV12-3/TRBV12-4,TRBJ2-2,few,-,CASSPQVDGELFF,TGTGCCAGCAGTCCACAGGTGGACGGGGAGCTGTTTTTT
TRBV7-9,TRBJ2-1,once,-,CASSERGELTYNEQFF,TGTGCCAGCAGCGAACGCGGGGAGCTAACCTACAATGAGCAGTTCTTC
TRBV6-5,TRBJ2-7,-,-,CASSSPKTGAYEQYF,TGTGCCAGCAGTTCCCCAAAGACAGGTGCCTACGAGCAGTACTTC
TRBV28,TRBJ1-2,few,TRBD1,CASGQGNYGYTF,TGTGCCAGCGGACAGGGCAACTATGGCTACACCTTC
TRBV5-6,TRBJ2-2,-,TRBD1,CASRRTGSDTGELFF,TGTGCCAGCAGACGGACAGGGTCGGACACCGGGGAGCTGTTTTTT
TRBV18,TRBJ2-1,-,TRBD2,CASSPRSTRTSGPQFF,TGTGCCAGCTCACCACGCTCCACCCGGACTAGCGGGCCACAGTTCTTC
TRBV3-1/TRBV3-2,TRBJ1-4,-,TRBD1,CASSQVVSGGASDEKLFF,TGTGCCAGCAGCCAAGTTGTTTCAGGGGGCGCGTCGGATGAAAAACTGTTTTTT
TRBV6-5,TRBJ2-5,-,-,CASSTQGRETQYF,TGTGCCAGCAGTACCCAGGGTCGAGAGACCCAGTACTTC
TRBV3-1/TRBV3-2,TRBJ1-6,-,-,CASSQGEGLASPLHF,TGTGCCAGCAGCCAAGGGGAGGGGCTGGCTTCACCCCTCCACTTT
TRBV2,TRBJ2-1,-,TRBD2,CASSLGLAGEGSREQFF,TGTGCCAGCAGTTTGGGACTAGCGGGGGAAGGGTCTCGTGAGCAGTTCTTC
TRBV5-1,TRBJ1-6,-,-,CASSPGGPEAVSPLHF,TGCGCCAGCAGCCCAGGCGGGCCAGAGGCGGTTTCACCCCTCCACTTT
TRBV19,TRBJ1-4,-,-,CASSIGPATAGRSEKLFF,TGTGCCAGTAGTATAGGCCCGGCGACGGCGGGAAGGTCCGAAAAACTGTTTTTT
TRBV10-3,TRBJ1-2,-,-,CAIGQPPDYGYTF,TGTGCCATCGGACAGCCCCCGGACTATGGCTACACCTTC
TRBV7-8,TRBJ2-7,-,TRBD2,CASSSRRLAGGYEQYF,TGTGCCAGCAGCTCCAGACGACTAGCGGGGGGCTACGAGCAGTACTTC
TRBV3-1/TRBV3-2,TRBJ2-7,-,-,CASSQGLLGQYF,TGTGCCAGCAGCCAAGGACTCCTTGGGCAGTACTTC
TRBV7-7,TRBJ2-7,-,TRBD2,CASSPGTNTYEQYF,TGTGCTAGCAGTCCCGGGACTAACACCTACGAGCAGTACTTC
TRBV10-3,TRBJ2-2,-,TRBD2,CAISVVAGGPNTGELFF,TGTGCCATCAGTGTTGTAGCGGGGGGGCCGAACACCGGGGAGCTGTTTTTT
TRBV9,TRBJ2-2,-,TRBD2,CASSVAPAGGPSTGELFF,TGTGCCAGCAGCGTAGCTCCAGCGGGGGGGCCAAGCACCGGGGAGCTGTTTTTT
TRBV3-1/TRBV3-2,TRBJ1-2,-,-,CASLGGVMDGYTF,TGTGCCAGCCTGGGGGGGGTCATGGACGGCTACACCTTC
TRBV4-2,TRBJ1-2,-,-,CASSQDRGDYYGYTF,TGTGCCAGCAGCCAGGATCGGGGGGACTACTATGGCTACACCTTC
TRBV4-2,TRBJ2-1,-,TRBD1,CASSQVFGTGGYNEQFF,TGTGCCAGCAGCCAAGTTTTTGGGACAGGGGGTTACAATGAGCAGTTCTTC
TRBV6-4,TRBJ2-2,-,-,CASSVGGLHTGELFF,TGTGCCAGCAGTGTTGGGGGCCTGCACACCGGGGAGCTGTTTTTT
TRBV7-9,TRBJ2-2,-,TRBD2,CASSEPLLAGNTGELFF,TGTGCCAGCAGCGAACCTCTACTAGCGGGTAACACCGGGGAGCTGTTTTTT